This T cell receptor beta chain was obtained from a study of cytomegalovirus exposure and HLA in healthy donors. Primers: 60 Vbeta forward and 13 Jbeta reverse. This table comes from immunoSEQ multiplex PCR, and its TCRdb copy is limited to in-frame clones, with some not included. The repertoire holds some 150,000 clones, with around 79% as singletons. Germline CDR1 and CDR2: SGHKS and YYEKEE (reference sequence). The CDR3 runs to 15 residues. V was pared by 5 bases and J by 0 bases, with 11 bases between. Study-level findings and limits: Later work associated roughly 17,000 TCR beta sequences with HLA alleles at 0.05 false discovery rate.

Regarding this clone: As yet, its antigen is unknown.

Sequencing used PBMCs. The V and J genes are TRBV5-5 and TRBJ2-2; TRBD2 might be the D (6 bases). This sequence was found in a man aged 35 to 55 in good health and CMV-seronegative. The CDR3 nucleotides read TGTGCCAGCAGACCCGGGGGTTCGAACACCGGGGAGCTGTTTTTT. Translated, it gives CASRPGGSNTGELFF.